These T cell receptor beta chains were read from a single sample in a study of shared clonotypes between healthy human individuals. Clones were sequenced by immunoSEQ multiplex PCR, and TCRdb holds only the in-frame ones, with some missing. The profile shows roughly 2,000,000 clones, 80% to 95% of them singletons. The sample was naive CD8+ T cells from PBMCs. These receptors came from a man between 18 and 29 years old in good health. Some clones in this sample may be carry-over from other donors' samples. Both conserved end residues are part of each CDR3. A D gene is named only where the DNA matches it firmly. Only some rows state a clone size, as once, few, many or a class for expanded clones.

j_call clone_size v_call d_call cdr3_aa cdr3_nt
TRBJ2-7 - TRBV28 TRBD2 CASSPFLAGGKWYEQYF TGTGCCAGCAGTCCTTTCCTAGCGGGAGGCAAATGGTACGAGCAGTACTTC
TRBJ1-1 - TRBV7-2 - CASSFHPGTLEAFF TGTGCCAGCAGTTTTCATCCCGGGACGCTTGAAGCTTTCTTT
TRBJ2-7 - TRBV13 TRBD1 CASSDRDRGYEQYF TGTGCCAGCAGCGACCGGGACAGGGGGTACGAGCAGTACTTC
TRBJ2-7 - TRBV19 - CASSKGLSYEQYF TGTGCCAGTAGTAAGGGCCTCTCCTACGAGCAGTACTTC
TRBJ2-7 - TRBV2 - CASSGPGQLISYEQYF TGTGCCAGCAGTGGACCAGGACAGCTCATCTCCTACGAGCAGTACTTC
TRBJ1-4 - TRBV7-9 - CASTHGGSEKLFF TGTGCCTCAACACACGGGGGCTCTGAAAAACTGTTTTTT
TRBJ2-2 - TRBV9 TRBD2 CASSVKSGTVFTGELFF TGTGCCAGCAGCGTAAAGAGCGGGACGGTATTTACCGGGGAGCTGTTTTTT
TRBJ1-1 few TRBV7-7 - CAISPLSTEAFF TGTGCCATTTCCCCTCTCAGCACTGAAGCTTTCTTT
TRBJ1-1 - TRBV20-1 - CSARWASEAFF TGCAGTGCTAGGTGGGCCTCTGAAGCTTTCTTT
TRBJ2-1 - TRBV28 TRBD1 CASSFAQGAGEQFF TGTGCCAGCAGTTTTGCCCAGGGGGCAGGTGAGCAGTTCTTC
TRBJ2-7 - TRBV7-9 TRBD1 CASSSGQDHYEQYF TGTGCCAGCAGCTCGGGACAGGACCACTACGAGCAGTACTTC
TRBJ1-2 - TRBV9 - CASSAEFGTPHTF TGTGCCAGCAGCGCCGAATTCGGGACCCCTCATACCTTC
TRBJ2-5 - TRBV7-3 TRBD1 CASSYSGGGQETQYF TGTGCCAGCAGCTATTCAGGGGGCGGTCAAGAGACCCAGTACTTC
TRBJ2-1 - TRBV25-1 TRBD2 CASSGSGGTHYNEQFF TGTGCCAGCAGTGGCTCCGGGGGGACCCATTACAATGAGCAGTTCTTC
TRBJ2-7 - TRBV5-1 TRBD1 CASSLLRTGLSYEQYF TGCGCCAGCAGCTTGTTGCGGACAGGCCTCTCCTACGAGCAGTACTTC
TRBJ2-7 - TRBV7-9 TRBD2 CASSLERGPILYEQYF TGTGCCAGCAGCCTCGAGCGGGGTCCTATTCTCTACGAGCAGTACTTC
TRBJ2-1 - TRBV5-1 TRBD1 CASSVRDRAYNEQFF TGCGCCAGCAGCGTCCGGGACAGGGCTTACAATGAGCAGTTCTTC
TRBJ2-7 - TRBV4-3 TRBD1 CASSQGAGGYEQYF TGCGCCAGCAGCCAAGGGGCAGGGGGCTACGAGCAGTACTTC
TRBJ1-2 - TRBV6-1 - CASLTRGGPNYGYTF TGTGCCAGCCTCACTCGGGGGGGCCCTAACTATGGCTACACCTTC
TRBJ2-7 once TRBV28 TRBD1 CASSPRTGATYEQYF TGTGCCAGCAGTCCACGGACAGGAGCCACCTACGAGCAGTACTTC
TRBJ2-7 once TRBV5-1 TRBD2 CASSPGTTIHEQYF TGCGCCAGCAGCCCGGGGACTACAATCCACGAGCAGTACTTC
TRBJ2-2 - TRBV7-3 - CAPPYWELFF TGTGCTCCGCCTTATTGGGAGCTGTTTTTT
TRBJ1-1 - TRBV5-1 - CASSLVVLVDGNTEAFF TGCGCCAGCAGCTTGGTGGTCCTCGTCGACGGGAACACTGAAGCTTTCTTT
TRBJ2-2 - TRBV15 TRBD2 CATSPSGKNTGELFF TGTGCCACCAGTCCTAGCGGGAAAAACACCGGGGAGCTGTTTTTT
TRBJ1-1 - TRBV27 - CASSPGGVNTEAFF TGTGCCAGCAGTCCGGGTGGGGTGAACACTGAAGCTTTCTTT
TRBJ1-2 - TRBV19 - CASSIPLGAGPNYGYTF TGTGCCAGTAGTATCCCGCTCGGCGCAGGACCTAACTATGGCTACACCTTC
TRBJ2-3 once TRBV1 - CTSSQDRNSINTQYF TGCACCAGCAGCCAAGATCGAAATAGCATCAATACGCAGTATTTT
TRBJ2-7 - TRBV4-1 - CASSHSNRRGTSYEQYF TGCGCCAGCAGCCATTCAAACCGTCGCGGGACGTCCTACGAGCAGTACTTC
TRBJ2-3 once TRBV2 TRBD1 CASSQTGGGDTQYF TGTGCCAGCAGCCAGACAGGGGGTGGAGATACGCAGTATTTT
TRBJ1-5 few TRBV4-3 - CASSLTVRDQPQHF TGCGCCAGCAGCCTAACCGTTCGGGATCAGCCCCAGCATTTT
TRBJ2-2 - TRBV28 - CASSLRGGPPGELFF TGTGCCAGCAGTCTCCGCGGGGGCCCTCCCGGGGAGCTGTTTTTT
TRBJ1-1 - TRBV2 - CASSGQYGMAFF TGTGCCAGCAGTGGACAGTATGGTATGGCTTTCTTT
TRBJ2-1 - TRBV2 TRBD2 CASSPGASGTDEQFF TGTGCCAGCAGCCCCGGGGCTAGCGGGACGGATGAGCAGTTCTTC
TRBJ2-3 - TRBV11-2 - CASSLDRVAASTDTQYF TGTGCCAGCAGCTTAGATCGGGTAGCGGCTAGCACAGATACGCAGTATTTT
TRBJ2-5 - TRBV7-9 - CASRDGPNQETQYF TGTGCCAGCAGGGACGGGCCCAACCAAGAGACCCAGTACTTC
TRBJ2-7 - TRBV28 - CASRRLTGIGYEQYF TGTGCCAGCAGACGGCTCACGGGAATCGGCTACGAGCAGTACTTC
TRBJ1-4 - TRBV7-8 - CASSLVLGGEKLFF TGTGCCAGCAGCTTAGTGTTGGGGGGTGAAAAACTGTTTTTT
TRBJ2-2 - TRBV9 - CASSATVPGELFF TGTGCCAGCAGCGCTACGGTACCCGGGGAGCTGTTTTTT
TRBJ2-7 - TRBV19 - CASSAGDSYEQYF TGTGCCAGTAGCGCTGGCGATTCGTACGAGCAGTACTTC
TRBJ1-2 - TRBV27 TRBD1 CASSAYRGRSYGYTF TGTGCCAGCAGTGCCTACAGGGGGCGCAGCTATGGCTACACCTTC
TRBJ2-2 - TRBV7-9 - CASSLVTPGGELFF TGTGCCAGCAGCTTAGTTACGCCGGGCGGGGAGCTGTTTTTT
TRBJ1-1 - TRBV9 - CASSVRGLNTEAFF TGTGCCAGCAGCGTACGGGGGTTGAACACTGAAGCTTTCTTT
TRBJ2-1 - TRBV27 - CASSSPPWAAGHNEQFF TGTGCCAGCAGTTCCCCCCCCTGGGCGGCAGGTCACAATGAGCAGTTCTTC
TRBJ2-1 - TRBV30 - CAWSRVGQGRNEQFF TGTGCCTGGAGCCGGGTAGGTCAGGGGAGAAATGAGCAGTTCTTC
TRBJ2-2 - TRBV5-1 - CASSLLRKGDTGELFF TGCGCCAGCAGCTTGTTACGGAAAGGGGACACCGGGGAGCTGTTTTTT
TRBJ2-2 - TRBV9 - CASSESRVFSNTGELFF TGTGCCAGCAGCGAATCCCGAGTTTTTTCGAACACCGGGGAGCTGTTTTTT
TRBJ1-1 - TRBV27 - CASSPVYREDTEAFF TGTGCCAGCAGCCCCGTGTACCGGGAGGACACTGAAGCTTTCTTT
TRBJ2-3 - TRBV7-9 TRBD2 CASSFLAGGRADTQYF TGTGCCAGCAGCTTTCTAGCGGGAGGGCGCGCAGATACGCAGTATTTT
TRBJ1-2 few TRBV7-9 - CASSSQQSGRYGYTF TGTGCCAGCAGCTCCCAGCAATCTGGGAGGTATGGCTACACCTTC
TRBJ2-2 - TRBV6-5 TRBD1 CASSPRDRTTGELFF TGTGCCAGCAGTCCTCGGGACAGAACGACCGGGGAGCTGTTTTTT
TRBJ2-2 - TRBV27 TRBD2 CASSFQLAGANTGELFF TGTGCCAGCAGTTTCCAGCTAGCGGGGGCGAACACCGGGGAGCTGTTTTTT
TRBJ2-1 - TRBV7-9 - CASTSGTYNEQFF TGTGCCAGCACCTCAGGTACCTACAATGAGCAGTTCTTC
TRBJ1-4 once TRBV7-9 - CASSRLSTNEKLFF TGTGCCAGCAGCCGACTCTCAACTAATGAAAAACTGTTTTTT
TRBJ2-1 - TRBV4-1 TRBD2 CASSLTRLAGGGGEQFF TGCGCCAGCAGCCTAACGAGGCTAGCGGGAGGTGGAGGTGAGCAGTTCTTC
TRBJ2-5 - TRBV9 - CASSASAPETQYF TGTGCCAGCAGCGCCTCCGCCCCAGAGACCCAGTACTTC
TRBJ2-7 - TRBV27 - CASSLSFQGSYEQYF TGTGCCAGCAGTTTATCGTTCCAAGGCTCCTACGAGCAGTACTTC
TRBJ2-5 - TRBV27 - CASSLQLPGLGQETQYF TGTGCCAGCAGTTTACAACTCCCGGGACTGGGGCAAGAGACCCAGTACTTC